This T cell receptor beta chain was sequenced in a study of T cell responses to AZD1222 COVID-19 vaccine. Study at large: Analyses pooled second doses at about 4 or about 12 weeks. General study results and limits: The donor group comprised mostly white British people and more females; the analysis possibly underestimated clonal diversity. Spike-specific TCR breadth and depth grew following two AZD1222 doses.

CDR3 length: 14 amino acids. Trimming shortened V by 0 bases and J by 0 bases, and 7 bases separated the two germline ends. CDR1 is SGHRS, CDR2 YFSETQ, per germline. Assay: immunoSEQ multiplex PCR; the TCRdb copy retains only in-frame clones and omits some. The table lists roughly 160,000 clones, 75% to 95% of them singletons. Comments on this clone: Its target is not known.

This sequence originates from an adult in good health. Material: peripheral blood, obtained on day 0 of AZD1222 vaccination. The chain links TRBV5-1 to TRBJ2-7; D possibly corresponds to TRBD1 (5 bases). The CDR3 sequence is CASSLEGRSYEQYF. The CDR3, as DNA: TGCGCCAGCAGCTTGGAGGGGCGCTCCTACGAGCAGTACTTC.